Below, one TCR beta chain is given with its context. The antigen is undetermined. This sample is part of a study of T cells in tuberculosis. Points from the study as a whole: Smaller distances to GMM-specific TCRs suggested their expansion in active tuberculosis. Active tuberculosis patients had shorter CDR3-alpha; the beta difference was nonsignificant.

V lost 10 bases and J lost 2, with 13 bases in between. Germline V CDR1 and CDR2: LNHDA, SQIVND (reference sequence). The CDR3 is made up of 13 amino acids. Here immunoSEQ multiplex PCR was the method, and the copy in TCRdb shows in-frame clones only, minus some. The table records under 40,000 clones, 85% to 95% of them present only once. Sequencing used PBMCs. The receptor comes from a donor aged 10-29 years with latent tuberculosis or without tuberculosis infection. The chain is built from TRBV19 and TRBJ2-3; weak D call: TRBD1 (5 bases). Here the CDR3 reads CATKGPITDTQYF. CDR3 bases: TGTGCCACTAAGGGGCCTATCACAGATACGCAGTATTTT.